The 10 T cell receptor beta chains given below trace back to one sample, sequenced in a study of PD-L1 blockade in urothelial cancer. Sequenced by immunoSEQ multiplex PCR; TCRdb stores in-frame clones only, minus some. The sample has approximately 110,000 clones; 75% to 95% are singletons. The sample's time point: peripheral blood 6 weeks after treatment start. Sample: PBMCs, taken around atezolizumab (anti-PD-L1) treatment. These receptors were taken from a man between 60 and 75 years old with urothelial cancer.

The genes are TRBV10-3 and TRBJ1-5; TRBD1 matches 7 bases. The J segment lost 7 bases and the V segment lost 3 bases, leaving 12 bases of the junction unmatched. From germline, CDR1 is ENHRY and CDR2 SYGVKD. The CDR3 contains 16 residues. The DNA for the CDR3 is TGTGCCATCAGTGATTTTGACAGGGAAACCCCCCAGCCCCAGCATTTT. Its translation: CAISDFDRETPQPQHF.

CDR3 protein: CASSPLAPDGYSNQPQHF. Written as DNA, the CDR3 is TGTGCCAGCAGCCCATTAGCGCCGGACGGATATAGCAATCAGCCCCAGCATTTT. The V gene is TRBV7-8, the J gene TRBJ1-5; the D is unclear. The germline V and J ends were trimmed by 5 bases and 0 bases, with 20 bases remaining between them. From germline, CDR1 is SGHVS and CDR2 FQNEAQ. This CDR3 has 18 amino acids.

The chain carries TRBV11-2 and TRBJ2-4; no clear D. Looked up from germline, CDR1 is SGHAT and CDR2 is FQNNGV. The CDR3 sequence is 10 residues long. V shed 2 bases and J shed 16 bases, with 9 bases lying between them. CDR3 DNA: TGTGCCAGCAGCTTAAACAGTCCCTACTTC. This codes for CASSLNSPYF.

The chain is built from TRBV7-9 and TRBJ1-2, with D possibly TRBD1 on 6 matching bases. Trimming removed 4 bases at V and 3 bases at J, with 12 bases between. The CDR3 extends over 14 amino acids. The germline V gene encodes CDR1 SEHNR and CDR2 FQNEAQ (reference sequence). CDR3 sequence (DNA): TGTGCCAGCAGCTACAGGACAGACCACTATGGCTACACCTTC. This encodes CASSYRTDHYGYTF.

V usage is TRBV10-1 and J usage is TRBJ2-1; tentatively, D is TRBD1 (6 bases). Germline V gene data show CDR1 as WNHNN and CDR2 as SYGVQD (reference sequence). The V gene lost 3 bases and the J gene lost 0 bases, with 12 bases spanning the gap. The CDR3 covers 16 residues. The DNA for the CDR3 is TGCGCCAGCAGTGAAAAAACAGGGAGCTCCTACAATGAGCAGTTCTTC. The encoded protein is CASSEKTGSSYNEQFF.

The table lists this clone with a count of one. The CDR3 DNA is TGCGCCAGCAGCCGGGACAGGGGGCTCCGATCCAAGTCTGGGGCCAACGTCCTGACTTTC. It codes for CASSRDRGLRSKSGANVLTF. The chain is built from TRBV4-1 and TRBJ2-6, with 12 bases that match TRBD1. CDR3 length: 20 amino acids. Germline CDR1 and CDR2: MGHRA and YSYEKL. V trimming: 4 bases; J trimming: 1 base; junction bases outside the gene matches: 11.

The chain uses TRBV7-2 and TRBJ2-1, with D tentatively TRBD2 (5 bases). Trimming removed 7 bases at V and 5 bases at J, with 15 bases between. The CDR3 totals 14 residues. Germline V gives CDR1 SGHTA, CDR2 FQGNSA. CDR3 in amino acids: CASTLNRENNEQFF. The CDR3 DNA is TGTGCCAGCACCCTAAACCGGGAAAACAATGAGCAGTTCTTC.

This chain links TRBV18 with TRBJ2-3; 11 nucleotides agree with TRBD2. The CDR3 extends over 15 amino acids. Germline CDR1 is KGHSH and CDR2 is LQKENI. Trimming removed 3 bases from V and 3 bases from J; junction bases left unmatched: 2. The CDR3 spells CASSPSGRATDTQYF. The CDR3 DNA reads TGTGCCAGCTCACCTAGCGGGAGGGCTACAGATACGCAGTATTTT.

V is TRBV15 and J is TRBJ2-3, with 7 bases fitting TRBD1. V shed 3 bases and J 6 bases; nucleotides not matched to a gene: 9. The CDR3 sequence is 15 residues long. In germline, CDR1 is LNHNV, CDR2 YYDKDF (reference sequence). The DNA for the CDR3 is TGTGCCACCAGCAGGGAGACAGGGTCAATGGATACGCAGTATTTT. Its protein product is CATSRETGSMDTQYF.

This chain connects TRBV10-1 to TRBJ1-1; D call uncertain. The CDR3 spans 13 residues. Germline V gene sequence: CDR1 WNHNN, CDR2 SYGVQD (reference sequence). V lost 5 bases and J lost 0, with 7 bases in between. The CDR3 bases are TGCGCCAGCAGTCCAAACATGAACACTGAAGCTTTCTTT. As protein: CASSPNMNTEAFF.